These 13 T cell receptor beta chains were all obtained from the same sample, sequenced in a study of T cell repertoires in cytomegalovirus infection. MiXCR, run by TCRdb on the reads, gives a single entry per CDR3 protein. The table lists about 920,000 distinct CDR3 sequences, about a third of them singletons. No antigens are known for them. Sequenced material: cultured CD8+ T cells from PBMCs, taken from culture after CMV antigen stimulation. The receptors were gathered from a human donor in good health (CMV status not recorded). Some clones in this sample may be carry-over from other donors' samples.

The J gene is TRBJ2-1, the V gene TRBV7-4, with TRBD1 matching over 8 bases. This CDR3 is built from 14 residues. V lost 11 bases, J lost 7 bases, and 13 bases stayed unmatched. Germline V lookup: CDR1 SGHVT, CDR2 SQSDAQ. The chain's CDR3 is CASQLAGGYNEQFF. CDR3 DNA: TGTGCCTCCCAGTTGGCAGGGGGCTATAATGAGCAGTTCTTC. Together with reference TRBV7-4 and TRBJ2-1, the CDR3 gives the full variable domain: GAGVSQSPRYKVAKRGRDVALRCDSISGHVTLYWYRQTLGQGSEVLTYSQSDAQRDKSGRPSGRFSAERPERSVSTLKIQRTEQGDSAVYLCASQLAGGYNEQFFGPGTRLTVL.

This clonotype was detected only a few times. The J gene is TRBJ2-5, the V gene TRBV7-8; D is unresolved. V was clipped by 8 bases and J by 3 bases, with 13 bases between them. This CDR3 comprises 13 residues. Per germline, CDR1 SGHVS and CDR2 FQNEAQ. In DNA form, the CDR3 reads TGTGCCAGCTGGGCCGCTACCAAAGAGACCCAGTACTTC. It specifies CASWAATKETQYF.

The rearrangement links TRBV2 to TRBJ2-7; D remains ambiguous. The CDR3 runs 11 residues. Germline assignment: CDR1 SNHLY and CDR2 FYNNEI. Trimming removed 6 bases at V and 13 bases at J, with 16 bases between. The CDR3 nucleotides are TGTGCCAGCAGGCCCGGCGCACGGAGCTACTTC. Protein: CASRPGARSYF.

This clonotype showed up just once. The chain employs TRBV27 and TRBJ1-2; no firm D call. CDR1 MNHEY and CDR2 SMNVEV come from the germline V gene (reference sequence). V shed 0 bases and J shed 0 bases, with 5 bases lying between them. This CDR3 has 14 residues. CDR3 in amino acids: CASSLSPPNYGYTF. The CDR3 DNA sequence: TGTGCCAGCAGTTTATCTCCTCCTAACTATGGCTACACCTTC.

In this sample, this clonotype turned up a few times. The chain joins TRBV7-6 to TRBJ2-1; D possibly corresponds to TRBD1 (5 bases). This CDR3 contains 16 residues. Germline-derived CDR1 and CDR2 are SGHVS and FNYEAQ. Trimming took 5 bases from V and 7 from J, leaving 21 bases between them. This chain's CDR3 is CASSPDLLGQTNEQFF. The CDR3, as DNA: TGTGCCAGCAGCCCCGATCTTTTGGGGCAGACAAATGAGCAGTTCTTC.

The DNA of the CDR3 is TGTGCCAGCAGCTTGGCCACTTCCCACGGCGGGGGGGCTTATGAGCAGTTCTTC. It translates to CASSLATSHGGGAYEQFF. V gene TRBV5-5 combines with J gene TRBJ2-1; 9 nucleotides agree with TRBD2. Germline V gene sequence: CDR1 SGHKS, CDR2 YYEKEE (reference sequence). V shed 0 bases, J shed 8 bases, and the junction held 15 bases outside the gene matches. This CDR3 has 18 amino acids. The variable domain in full, with the rest retrieved from reference TRBV5-5 and TRBJ2-1, is DAGVTQSPTHLIKTRGQQVTLRCSPISGHKSVSWYQQVLGQGPQFIFQYYEKEERGRGNFPDRFSARQFPNYSSELNVNALLLGDSALYLCASSLATSHGGGAYEQFFGPGTRLTVL.

Only a few counts were recorded for this clonotype. The chain joins TRBV10-3 to TRBJ1-2; no firm D call. V lost 6 bases to trimming and J lost 7 bases, with 9 bases between them. Germline V lookup: CDR1 ENHRY, CDR2 SYGVKD. CDR3 length: 11 residues. CDR3: CAIREDSGYTF. The CDR3 nucleotides read TGTGCCATCAGAGAAGACTCTGGCTACACCTTC.

This clonotype was observed many times. The genes are TRBV28 and TRBJ2-5; 11 nucleotides align to TRBD2. CDR1 is MDHEN and CDR2 is SYDVKM in the germline V gene. Trimming removed 3 bases from V and 1 base from J; junction bases left unmatched: 1. The CDR3 runs to 15 residues. The CDR3 reads CASSFSGGAQETQYF. The DNA of the CDR3 is TGTGCCAGCAGTTTTAGCGGGGGGGCCCAAGAGACCCAGTACTTC.

V and J are TRBV7-6 and TRBJ2-1, with 9 bases that match TRBD1. With V trimmed by 5 bases and J by 7 bases, 15 bases remained unmatched. Germline loops: CDR1 SGHVS, CDR2 FNYEAQ. CDR3 size: 17 residues. The CDR3 here is CASSGPGQGTVWNEQFF. CDR3 in DNA: TGTGCCAGCAGCGGACCGGGACAGGGAACCGTTTGGAATGAGCAGTTCTTC.

The chain is built from TRBV12-3 or TRBV12-4 and TRBJ1-1; D is unresolved. The CDR3 extends over 13 amino acids. Trimming took off 5 bases at V and 4 bases at J, with 11 bases between the two ends. The DNA of the CDR3 is TGTGCCAGCAGTCCCATCCGGGGCACTGAAGCTTTCTTT. This encodes CASSPIRGTEAFF.

Ten or more counts support this clonotype. The rearrangement links TRBV6-1 to TRBJ2-1; D tentatively fits TRBD1 or TRBD2 (5 bases each). CDR1 is MNHNS, CDR2 SASEGT, per germline. The CDR3 contains 17 residues. V was pared by 2 bases and J by 7 bases, with 21 bases between. In DNA, the CDR3 is TGTGCCAGCAGTGAATTGGGACCAATCCCGGCACATAATGAGCAGTTCTTC. As protein: CASSELGPIPAHNEQFF.

Of note for this clonotype: Possible read error: a much larger clone is one base away. This chain uses TRBV28 with TRBJ1-2, with D maybe TRBD1 (6 bases). This CDR3 spans 12 amino acids. The germline V gene encodes CDR1 MDHEN and CDR2 SYDVKM. V was cut by 8 bases and J by 6 bases, with 13 bases left in between. CDR3 loop: CASGYRVHGYTF. CDR3 sequence (DNA): TGTGCCAGCGGCTACAGGGTCCATGGCTACACCTTC.

CDR3 coding DNA: TGTGCCAGCAGTTTCGGGGCGGCTGAAGCTTTCTTT. Translated: CASSFGAAEAFF. The V call is TRBV12-3 or TRBV12-4, the J call TRBJ1-1; TRBD1 might be the D (5 bases). The CDR3 totals 12 residues. The germline V and J ends were trimmed by 3 bases and 6 bases, with 8 bases remaining between them.